This TCR beta chain originates from a study of T cell responses to AZD1222 COVID-19 vaccine. Overall study findings and caveats: Regions 160-218 and 743-854 dominated among vaccine-associated CD4 TCRs spanning spike. All repertoire sampling was performed exclusively after the peak T cell response. Baseline seropositives among AZD1222 recipients totaled only six.

As concerns this clone: Its antigen is undetermined.

TCRdb keeps only in-frame clones here, not all; method: immunoSEQ multiplex PCR. The table includes 140,000 or so clones, approximately 92% detected once. The specimen was peripheral blood, collected on day 0 of AZD1222 vaccination. The source is an adult in good health.

The DNA of the CDR3 is TGTGCCAGCCAGGTGAACTCCTACAATGAGCAGTTCTTC. Translation gives CASQVNSYNEQFF. The V gene is TRBV6-5, the J gene TRBJ2-1; no reliable D call. Germline V CDR1 and CDR2: MNHEY, SVGAGI. The V gene lost 8 bases and the J gene lost 0 bases, with 8 bases spanning the gap. The CDR3 runs to 13 residues.